This entry lists 11 T cell receptor beta chains sequenced from one sample in a study of CD8 T cells in Susac syndrome. An input of about 0.5 to 1 ug of RNA was subjected to reverse transcription using random hexamers. TCRdb used MiXCR to reprocess the immunoSEQ multiplex PCR reads, holding one entry per CDR3 protein. The table has tens of thousands of distinct CDR3 sequences, around 96% seen once; the top ten hold approximately 0.57%. Material: CD8+ T cells from PBMCs. The receptors come from a human donor with Susac syndrome.

The genes are TRBV2 and TRBJ2-3, with 7 bases aligning to TRBD2. V lost 5 bases to trimming and J lost 2 bases; unmatched junction nucleotides: 10. Looked up from germline, CDR1 is SNHLY and CDR2 is FYNNEI. CDR3 length equals 16 residues. The CDR3 DNA sequence: TGTGCCAGCAGTCGATTCGCGGGGGAACTCACAGATACGCAGTATTTT. It is translated as CASSRFAGELTDTQYF.

The chain links TRBV12-5 to TRBJ2-7; tentative D call: TRBD2 (6 bases). V lost 7 bases and J 0 bases, leaving 13 bases between the germline ends. Germline V gene lookup returns CDR1 LGHNT and CDR2 FRNRAP. The CDR3 consists of 14 residues. The CDR3, as DNA: TGTGCTAGTGCTCAGGGAGGTAGCTCCTACGAGCAGTACTTC. Translation gives CASAQGGSSYEQYF. The variable domain in full, completed from reference TRBV12-5 and TRBJ2-7, reads DARVTQTPRHKVTEMGQEVTMRCQPILGHNTVFWYRQTMMQGLELLAYFRNRAPLDDSGMPKDRFSAEMPDATLATLKIQPSEPRDSAVYFCASAQGGSSYEQYFGPGTRLTVT.

The rearrangement joins TRBV20-1 to TRBJ2-3; 7 bases map to TRBD2. J lost 5 bases, V lost 0 bases, and 11 bases had no gene match. Germline CDR1 and CDR2: DFQATT and SNEGSKA (reference sequence). The CDR3 runs to 16 residues. The CDR3: CSARDPAGNYRDTQYF. The DNA of the CDR3 is TGCAGTGCTAGAGATCCAGCGGGGAACTACAGAGATACGCAGTATTTT.

The rearrangement links TRBV30 to TRBJ2-7; no definite D call. The CDR3 is 11 amino acids. Trimming took 0 bases from V and 4 from J, leaving 4 bases between them. The germline gives CDR1 GTSNPN, CDR2 SVGIG (reference sequence). The DNA for the CDR3 is TGTGCCTGGAGTGTTAGTTACGAGCAGTACTTC. Its protein product is CAWSVSYEQYF. The variable domain in full, with the rest retrieved from reference TRBV30 and TRBJ2-7, is SQTIHQWPATLVQPVGSPLSLECTVEGTSNPNLYWYRQAAGRGLQLLFYSVGIGQISSEVPQNLSASRPQDRQFILSSKKLLLSDSGFYLCAWSVSYEQYFGPGTRLTVT.

The rearrangement links TRBV6-5 to TRBJ2-3, with TRBD1 as a possible D gene (5 bases). V was shortened by 6 bases and J by 3 bases, with 13 bases between the two germline ends. This CDR3 spans 14 amino acids. The germline CDR1 and CDR2 sequences are MNHEY and SVGAGI. The CDR3 sequence is CASSKDTGTDTQYF. In DNA, the CDR3 is TGTGCCAGCAGCAAGGACACCGGGACAGATACGCAGTATTTT.

On this clonotype: Relative to the germline gene, one junction end is altered; a read error may explain this. The rearrangement links TRBV11-1 to TRBJ2-7; D might be TRBD1 or TRBD2, each matching 5 bases. This CDR3 spans 11 amino acids. The V gene's germline CDR1 is SGHAT and CDR2 FQDESV (reference sequence). CDR3: CASSSSGTIHF. The CDR3, as DNA: TGTGCCAGCAGCTCCTCGGGGACCATACACTTC. Combining the CDR3 with reference TRBV11-1 and TRBJ2-7 gives the whole variable domain EAEVAQSPRYKITEKSQAVAFWCDPISGHATLYWYRQILGQGPELLVQFQDESVVDDSQLPKDRFSAERLKGVDSTLKIQPAELGDSAMYLCASSSSGTIHFGPGTRLTVT.

The chain joins TRBV6-2 or TRBV6-3 to TRBJ1-5; weak D call: TRBD1 (5 bases). Trimming removed 5 bases at V and 3 bases at J, with 11 bases between. Germline assignment: CDR1 MNHEY and CDR2 SVGEGT. CDR3 size: 14 residues. The CDR3 DNA reads as TGTGCCAGCAGTACCGGGACTGTCAATCAGCCCCAGCATTTT. This translates into CASSTGTVNQPQHF.

V and J are TRBV7-2 and TRBJ1-3; unclear D gene. With 4 bases removed from V and 4 bases from J, the gap between germline ends came to 11 bases. The CDR3 runs to 14 residues. Germline lookup yields CDR1 SGHTA and CDR2 FQGNSA. The CDR3 loop reads CASSSSVQGNTIYF. The CDR3, as DNA: TGTGCCAGCAGCTCTTCGGTACAAGGAAACACCATATATTTT.

V is TRBV3-1 and J is TRBJ2-5; 10 bases align to TRBD1. The V gene end was trimmed by 1 base and the J gene end by 5 bases; junction bases not matched to a gene: 7. Germline CDR1 is LGHDT and CDR2 is YNNKEL (reference sequence). CDR3 length equals 16 residues. The CDR3: CASSQGPGTGEETQYF. CDR3 DNA: TGTGCCAGCAGCCAAGGTCCCGGGACAGGGGAGGAGACCCAGTACTTC.

V is TRBV30 and J is TRBJ2-3; no clear D. CDR3 length: 11 residues. The germline V and J ends were trimmed by 4 bases and 4 bases, with 6 bases remaining between them. Germline CDR1 is GTSNPN and CDR2 is SVGIG (reference sequence). The DNA of the CDR3 is TGTGCCTGGACCTTGGCAGATACGCAGTATTTT. This translates into CAWTLADTQYF.

V and J are TRBV5-4 and TRBJ1-4, with a tentative D call TRBD1 (5 bases). Germline V gives CDR1 SGHNT, CDR2 YYREEE (reference sequence). The CDR3 totals 14 residues. V was trimmed by 4 bases and J by 8 bases, leaving 15 bases between them. The CDR3 DNA follows: TGTGCCAGCAGCAACGTGGGGGAAGAGGAAAAACTGTTTTTT. As protein: CASSNVGEEEKLFF. Supplemented by reference TRBV5-4 and TRBJ1-4, the full variable domain reads ETGVTQSPTHLIKTRGQQVTLRCSSQSGHNTVSWYQQALGQGPQFIFQYYREEENGRGNFPPRFSGLQFPNYSSELNVNALELDDSALYLCASSNVGEEEKLFFGSGTQLSVL.